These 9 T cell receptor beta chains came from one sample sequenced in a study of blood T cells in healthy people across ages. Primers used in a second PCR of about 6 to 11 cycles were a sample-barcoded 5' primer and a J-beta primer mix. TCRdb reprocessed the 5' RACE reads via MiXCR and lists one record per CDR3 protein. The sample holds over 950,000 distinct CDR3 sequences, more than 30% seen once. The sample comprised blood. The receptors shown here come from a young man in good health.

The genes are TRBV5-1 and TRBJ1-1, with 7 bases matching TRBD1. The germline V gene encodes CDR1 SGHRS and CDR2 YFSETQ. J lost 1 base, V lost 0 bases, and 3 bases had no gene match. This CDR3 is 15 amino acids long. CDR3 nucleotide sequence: TGCGCCAGCAGCTTGGGGGACAGCTCGAACACTGAAGCTTTCTTT. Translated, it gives CASSLGDSSNTEAFF. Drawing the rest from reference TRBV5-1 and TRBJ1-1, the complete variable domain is KAGVTQTPRYLIKTRGQQVTLSCSPISGHRSVSWYQQTPGQGLQFLFEYFSETQRNKGNFPGRFSGRQFSNSRSEMNVSTLELGDSALYLCASSLGDSSNTEAFFGQGTRLTVV.

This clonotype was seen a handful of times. The DNA for the CDR3 is TGTGCCAGCAGCCCGGCGGGGTATGCAGATACGCAGTATTTT. Translation gives CASSPAGYADTQYF. The chain has TRBV7-9 and TRBJ2-3, with D tentatively TRBD2 (6 bases). The germline CDR1 and CDR2 sequences are SEHNR and FQNEAQ (reference sequence). V was clipped by 5 bases and J by 4 bases, with 13 bases between them. The CDR3 has 14 residues.

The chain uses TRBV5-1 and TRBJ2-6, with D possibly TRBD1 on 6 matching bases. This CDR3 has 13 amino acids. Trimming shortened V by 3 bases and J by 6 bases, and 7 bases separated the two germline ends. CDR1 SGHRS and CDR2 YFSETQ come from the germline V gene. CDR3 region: CASSSGVANVLTF. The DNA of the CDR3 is TGCGCCAGCAGCTCAGGGGTGGCCAACGTCCTGACTTTC.

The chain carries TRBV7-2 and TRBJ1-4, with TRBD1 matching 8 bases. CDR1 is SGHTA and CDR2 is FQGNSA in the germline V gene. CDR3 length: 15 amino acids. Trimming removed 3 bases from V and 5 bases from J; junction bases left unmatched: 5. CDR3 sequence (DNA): TGTGCCAGCAGCTTGCCCGGGACAGGAAATGAAAAACTGTTTTTT. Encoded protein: CASSLPGTGNEKLFF.

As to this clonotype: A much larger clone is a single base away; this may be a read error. This CDR3 is CACSWTADNEQFF. The CDR3, as DNA: TGTGCCTGCAGTTGGACGGCGGACAATGAGCAGTTCTTC. V gene TRBV12-3 or TRBV12-4 combines with J gene TRBJ2-1; no definite D call. This CDR3 region has 13 residues.

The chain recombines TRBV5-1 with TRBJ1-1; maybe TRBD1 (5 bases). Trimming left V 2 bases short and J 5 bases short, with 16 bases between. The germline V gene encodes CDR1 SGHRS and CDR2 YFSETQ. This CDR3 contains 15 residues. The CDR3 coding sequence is TGCGCCAGCAGCTTACACGAAACCCCAGGGACTGAAGCTTTCTTT. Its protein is CASSLHETPGTEAFF. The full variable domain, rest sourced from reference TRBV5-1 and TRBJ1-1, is KAGVTQTPRYLIKTRGQQVTLSCSPISGHRSVSWYQQTPGQGLQFLFEYFSETQRNKGNFPGRFSGRQFSNSRSEMNVSTLELGDSALYLCASSLHETPGTEAFFGQGTRLTVV.

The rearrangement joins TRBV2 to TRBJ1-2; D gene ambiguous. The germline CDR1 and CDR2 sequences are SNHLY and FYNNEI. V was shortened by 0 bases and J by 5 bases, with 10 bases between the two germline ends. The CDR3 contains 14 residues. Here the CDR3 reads CASSEARRAYGYTF. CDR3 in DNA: TGTGCCAGCAGTGAAGCTAGGAGGGCGTATGGCTACACCTTC. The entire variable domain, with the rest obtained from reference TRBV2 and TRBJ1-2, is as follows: EPEVTQTPSHQVTQMGQEVILRCVPISNHLYFYWYRQILGQKVEFLVSFYNNEISEKSEIFDDQFSVERPDGSNFTLKIRSTKLEDSAMYFCASSEARRAYGYTFGSGTRLTVV.

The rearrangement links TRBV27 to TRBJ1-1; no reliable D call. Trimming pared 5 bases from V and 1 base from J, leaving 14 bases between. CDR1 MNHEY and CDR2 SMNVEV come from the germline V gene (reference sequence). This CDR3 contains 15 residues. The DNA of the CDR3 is TGTGCCAGCAGTCCCCTTCGGGATTCGAACACTGAAGCTTTCTTT. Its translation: CASSPLRDSNTEAFF.

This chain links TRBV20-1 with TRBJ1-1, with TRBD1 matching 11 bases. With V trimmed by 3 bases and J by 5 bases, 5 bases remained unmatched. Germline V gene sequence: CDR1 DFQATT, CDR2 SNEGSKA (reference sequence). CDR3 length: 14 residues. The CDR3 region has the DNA TGCAGTGCTAGCCCGGGACAGGGGGTAACTGAAGCTTTCTTT. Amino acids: CSASPGQGVTEAFF.